Each of the 12 T cell receptor beta chains below was sequenced from the same sample in a study of blood T cells in healthy people across ages (dated by TCRdb to about 2015). The library was generated by 5' RACE. A second PCR of roughly 6 to 11 cycles was run with a J-beta primer mix and a sample-barcoded 5' primer. TCRdb reworked the public reads: Q25 trimming with fastp, MiXCR clone assembly, productive beta chains retained. Each CDR3 protein gets just one entry, which takes the most common genes and DNA from the rows behind it. Recorded for this sample are around 1,900,000 distinct CDR3 sequences; 39% of them occurred a single time. Jointly, the top ten make up around 23% of the sample. Sequencing was carried out using blood. These receptors originate from a human donor in good health.

V gene TRBV7-9 combines with J gene TRBJ1-1; 7 bases align to TRBD1. Looked up from germline, CDR1 is SEHNR and CDR2 is FQNEAQ (reference sequence). Losses at the gene ends were 6 bases for V and 6 bases for J; bases not matched to a gene: 10. The CDR3 totals 14 residues. The CDR3 protein is CASSLTGEGAEAFF. The CDR3 DNA reads as TGTGCCAGCAGTTTAACAGGGGAGGGGGCTGAAGCTTTCTTT.

V usage is TRBV6-5 and J usage is TRBJ2-7; 9 nucleotides match TRBD1. J was trimmed by 3 bases and V by 0 bases; bases with no gene match: 3. Per the germline V gene, CDR1 is MNHEY and CDR2 is SVGAGI. The CDR3 is made up of 15 amino acids. CDR3 bases: TGTGCCAGCAGTTACTCGACAGGGGGAGTCTACGAGCAGTACTTC. Encoded protein: CASSYSTGGVYEQYF.

This clonotype was observed a handful of times. The chain combines TRBV6-2 or TRBV6-3 with TRBJ1-1; TRBD1 is a possible D gene (6 bases). Per germline, CDR1 MNHEY and CDR2 SVGEGT. This CDR3 comprises 15 residues. V lost 8 bases to trimming and J lost 0 bases, with 16 bases between them. The CDR3: CASGLPGGLNTEAFF. The CDR3 DNA reads TGTGCCAGCGGGCTCCCGGGGGGGCTGAACACTGAAGCTTTCTTT.

V usage is TRBV20-1 and J usage is TRBJ2-7; D is perhaps TRBD1 (5 bases). CDR1 and CDR2 from the germline V gene are DFQATT and SNEGSKA (reference sequence). The CDR3 covers 15 residues. V was clipped by 3 bases and J by 3 bases, with 18 bases between them. CDR3 loop: CSARQRPDNNYEQYF. The CDR3 DNA follows: TGCAGTGCTAGGCAGAGGCCGGACAATAACTACGAGCAGTACTTC.

This clonotype was observed at least ten times. At one end the junction does not follow the germline gene, possibly because of a read error. V is TRBV4-3 and J is TRBJ2-3, with a tentative D call TRBD2 (5 bases). The CDR3 has 13 residues. Germline values: CDR1 LGHNA, CDR2 YSLEER. DNA of the CDR3: TGTGCCAGCAGCCAAGAGCGAGGGGATACGCAGTATTTT. This gives the protein CASSQERGDTQYF.

The genes are TRBV6-5 and TRBJ2-7, with TRBD1 identical over 7 bases. This CDR3 comprises 12 residues. The V and J ends lost 3 bases and 9 bases, in that order; junction bases with no gene match: 5. Germline-derived CDR1 and CDR2 are MNHEY and SVGAGI. DNA of the CDR3: TGTGCCAGCAGTTATCAGGGGGTTTCGCAGTACTTC. Protein product: CASSYQGVSQYF.

This clonotype was seen a handful of times. The genes are TRBV12-3 or TRBV12-4 and TRBJ2-1; 11 bases align to TRBD2. V was clipped by 0 bases and J by 5 bases; unmatched bases: 3. The CDR3 is 16 amino acids. Here the CDR3 DNA reads TGTGCCAGCAGTTTAGCGGGACTAGCGGATAACAATGAGCAGTTCTTC. It codes for CASSLAGLADNNEQFF.

The table lists this clonotype with a few counts. This chain links TRBV7-9 with TRBJ2-4; TRBD1 aligns across 7 bases. The DNA end is more similar to TRBJ2-7, so the J call may be wrong. The CDR3 is made up of 15 amino acids. CDR1 and CDR2 from the germline V gene are SEHNR and FQNEAQ (reference sequence). The CDR3 is CASSFTGGQIYEQYF. The CDR3 nucleotides read TGTGCCAGCAGCTTCACTGGGGGACAGATCTACGAGCAGTACTTC.

This clonotype was counted only a few times. This chain links TRBV28 with TRBJ1-1, with a weak D call TRBD1 (5 bases). Trimming shortened V by 7 bases and J by 11 bases, and 20 bases separated the two germline ends. Looked up from germline, CDR1 is MDHEN and CDR2 is SYDVKM. The length of the CDR3 is 13 residues. The chain's CDR3 is CASTYSRAWGAFF. CDR3 in DNA: TGTGCCAGCACTTACTCCCGGGCTTGGGGGGCTTTCTTT. Full variable domain (missing parts from reference TRBV28 and TRBJ1-1): DVKVTQSSRYLVKRTGEKVFLECVQDMDHENMFWYRQDPGLGLRLIYFSYDVKMKEKGDIPEGYSVSREKKERFSLILESASTNQTSMYLCASTYSRAWGAFFGQGTRLTVV.

The chain links TRBV30 to TRBJ2-1, with D perhaps TRBD1 (5 bases). CDR1 is GTSNPN, CDR2 SVGIG, per germline (reference sequence). V was shortened by 0 bases and J by 0 bases, with 9 bases between the two germline ends. The CDR3 is 15 amino acids. The chain's CDR3 is CAWSVGPASYNEQFF. CDR3 coding DNA: TGTGCCTGGAGTGTGGGGCCGGCCTCCTACAATGAGCAGTTCTTC.

This clonotype occurred a few times. V usage is TRBV6-5 and J usage is TRBJ1-2; possible D gene TRBD1, 6 bases. CDR1 MNHEY and CDR2 SVGAGI come from the germline V gene. This CDR3 comprises 15 residues. V was clipped by 2 bases and J by 5 bases, with 15 bases between them. The DNA for the CDR3 is TGTGCCAGCAGTTACCAGGGACAAGGAATGTATGGCTACACCTTC. Translated: CASSYQGQGMYGYTF.

The gene calls are TRBV7-9 and TRBJ2-5, with no clear D. V was pared by 4 bases and J by 4 bases, with 16 bases between. The CDR3 consists of 15 residues. Germline V gene data show CDR1 as SEHNR and CDR2 as FQNEAQ (reference sequence). In DNA form, the CDR3 reads TGTGCCAGCAGCTCCCCGGAAAGGGCCAGAGAGACCCAGTACTTC. Protein sequence: CASSSPERARETQYF.